The entry below gives a single T cell receptor (beta chain) sequence along with its context. Its antigen is as yet unknown. Its ends do not fully match the called genes, so a read error is possible. This record comes from a study of persistence of HIV-infected CD4 T cells. Study results and caveats: Within sorted populations, more oligoclonal TCRs accompanied more oligoclonal proviruses. The rare CMV-responding cells with HIV-1 proviruses were not separately TCR-sequenced.

Germline V gives CDR1 SNHLY, CDR2 FYNNEI. The CDR3 is 12 residues long. The libraries were made with immunoSEQ version 4 in survey mode. Sequencing was performed with immunoSEQ multiplex PCR; in TCRdb, only in-frame clones are kept and a portion is missing. The sample carries 35,000 to 40,000 clones, over 80% recorded once. Stimulation used 9 to 10 ug/mL lysate from CMV-infected fibroblasts. Memory cells lacking CD40L and CD69 with high CD45RO were sorted. The sequencing here drew on CD4+ T cells sorted from PBMCs after approximately 19-hour stimulation, taken from a patient who received antiretroviral therapy. The V and J genes are TRBV2 and TRBJ2-7, with TRBD2 identical over 7 bases. The TCR originated in an adult man with HIV who was CMV-seropositive. This chain's CDR3 is CASSEERGGPRF. DNA of the CDR3: TGTGCCAGCAGTGAAGAAAGGGGAGGGCCCCGCTTC.